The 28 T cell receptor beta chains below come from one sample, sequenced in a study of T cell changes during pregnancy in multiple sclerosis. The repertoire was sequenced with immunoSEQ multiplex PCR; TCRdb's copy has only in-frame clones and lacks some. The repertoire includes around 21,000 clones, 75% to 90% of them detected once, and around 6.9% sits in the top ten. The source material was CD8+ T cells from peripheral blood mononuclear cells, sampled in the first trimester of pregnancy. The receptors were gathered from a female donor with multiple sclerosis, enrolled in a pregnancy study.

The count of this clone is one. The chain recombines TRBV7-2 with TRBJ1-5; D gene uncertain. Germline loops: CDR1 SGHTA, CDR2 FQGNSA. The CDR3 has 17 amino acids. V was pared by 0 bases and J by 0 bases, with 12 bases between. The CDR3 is CASSLAVTANSNQPQHF. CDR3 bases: TGTGCCAGCAGCTTAGCCGTTACAGCTAATAGCAATCAGCCCCAGCATTTT.

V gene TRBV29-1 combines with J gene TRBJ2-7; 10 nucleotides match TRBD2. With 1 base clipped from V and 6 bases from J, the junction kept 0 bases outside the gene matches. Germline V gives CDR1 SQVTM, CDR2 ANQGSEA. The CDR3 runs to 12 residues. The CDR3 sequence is CSVEVAGGEQYF. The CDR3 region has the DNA TGCAGCGTTGAAGTAGCGGGAGGCGAGCAGTACTTC.

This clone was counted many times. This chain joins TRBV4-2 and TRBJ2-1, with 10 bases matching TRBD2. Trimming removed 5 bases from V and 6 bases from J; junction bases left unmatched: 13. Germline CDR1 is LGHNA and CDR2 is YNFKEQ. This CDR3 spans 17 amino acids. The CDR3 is CASSKPEGTSDLNEQFF. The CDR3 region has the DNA TGTGCCAGCAGCAAACCGGAGGGGACTAGCGACCTCAATGAGCAGTTCTTC.

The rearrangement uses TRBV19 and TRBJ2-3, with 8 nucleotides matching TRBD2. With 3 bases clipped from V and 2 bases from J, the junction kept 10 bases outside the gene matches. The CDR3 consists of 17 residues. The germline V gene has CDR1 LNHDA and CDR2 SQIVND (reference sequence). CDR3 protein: CASSIMGVSGVTDTQYF. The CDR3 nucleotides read TGTGCCAGTAGTATTATGGGCGTTAGCGGGGTCACAGATACGCAGTATTTT.

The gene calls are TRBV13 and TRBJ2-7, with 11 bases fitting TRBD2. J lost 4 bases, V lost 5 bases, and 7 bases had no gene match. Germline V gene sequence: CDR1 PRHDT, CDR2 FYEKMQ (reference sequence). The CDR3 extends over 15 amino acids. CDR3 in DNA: TGTGCCAGCAGCCGAATAGCGGGAGGGCCTTACGAGCAGTACTTC. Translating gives CASSRIAGGPYEQYF.

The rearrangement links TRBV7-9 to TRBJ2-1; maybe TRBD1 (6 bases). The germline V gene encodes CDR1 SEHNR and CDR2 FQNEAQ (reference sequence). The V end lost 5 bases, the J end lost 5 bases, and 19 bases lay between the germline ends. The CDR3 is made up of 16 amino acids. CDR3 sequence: CASSQGSRGRNNEQFF. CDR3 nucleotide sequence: TGTGCCAGCAGCCAAGGGTCCAGGGGAAGGAACAATGAGCAGTTCTTC.

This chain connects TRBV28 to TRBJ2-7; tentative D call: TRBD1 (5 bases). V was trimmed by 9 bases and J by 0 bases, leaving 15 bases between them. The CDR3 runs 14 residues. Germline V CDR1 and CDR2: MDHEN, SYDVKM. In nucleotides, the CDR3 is TGTGCCAGTAATGAAGGGGCTAGCTCCTACGAGCAGTACTTC. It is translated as CASNEGASSYEQYF.

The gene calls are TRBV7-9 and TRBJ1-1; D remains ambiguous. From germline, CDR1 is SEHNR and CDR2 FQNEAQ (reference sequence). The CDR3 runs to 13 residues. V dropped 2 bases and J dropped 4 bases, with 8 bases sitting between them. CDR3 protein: CASSLTSSTEAFF. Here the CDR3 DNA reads TGTGCCAGCAGCTTAACATCCAGCACTGAAGCTTTCTTT.

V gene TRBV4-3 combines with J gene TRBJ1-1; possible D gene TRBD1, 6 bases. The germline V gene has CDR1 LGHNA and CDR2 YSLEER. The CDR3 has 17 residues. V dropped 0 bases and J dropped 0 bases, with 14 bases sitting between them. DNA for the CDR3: TGCGCCAGCAGCCAAGATCTAGGGGGATACCTGAACACTGAAGCTTTCTTT. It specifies CASSQDLGGYLNTEAFF.

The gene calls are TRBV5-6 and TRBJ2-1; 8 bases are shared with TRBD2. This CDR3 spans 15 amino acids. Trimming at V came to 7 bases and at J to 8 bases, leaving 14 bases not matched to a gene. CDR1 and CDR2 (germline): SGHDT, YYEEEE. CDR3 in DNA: TGTGCCAGCTTCGGTAGACGGACTAGCCTCGATGAGCAGTTCTTC. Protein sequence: CASFGRRTSLDEQFF.

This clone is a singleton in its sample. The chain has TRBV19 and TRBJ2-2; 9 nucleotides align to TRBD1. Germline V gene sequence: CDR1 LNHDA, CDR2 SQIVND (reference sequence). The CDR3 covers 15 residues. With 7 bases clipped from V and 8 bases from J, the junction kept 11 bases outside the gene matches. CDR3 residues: CASTGQGFNPGELFF. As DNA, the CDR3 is TGTGCCAGTACTGGACAGGGGTTCAATCCTGGGGAGCTGTTTTTT. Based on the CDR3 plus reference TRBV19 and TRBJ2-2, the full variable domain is DGGITQSPKYLFRKEGQNVTLSCEQNLNHDAMYWYRQDPGQGLRLIYYSQIVNDFQKGDIAEGYSVSREKKESFPLTVTSAQKNPTAFYLCASTGQGFNPGELFFGEGSRLTVL.

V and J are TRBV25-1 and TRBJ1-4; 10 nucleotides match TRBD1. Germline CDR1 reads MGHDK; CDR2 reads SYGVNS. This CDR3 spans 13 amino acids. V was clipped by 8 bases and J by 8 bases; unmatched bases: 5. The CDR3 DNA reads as TGTGCCAGCCGGGACAGGGGTGGCGAAAAACTGTTTTTT. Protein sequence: CASRDRGGEKLFF. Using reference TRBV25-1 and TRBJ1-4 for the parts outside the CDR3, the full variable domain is EADIYQTPRYLVIGTGKKITLECSQTMGHDKMYWYQQDPGMELHLIHYSYGVNSTEKGDLSSESTVSRIRTEHFPLTLESARPSHTSQYLCASRDRGGEKLFFGSGTQLSVL.

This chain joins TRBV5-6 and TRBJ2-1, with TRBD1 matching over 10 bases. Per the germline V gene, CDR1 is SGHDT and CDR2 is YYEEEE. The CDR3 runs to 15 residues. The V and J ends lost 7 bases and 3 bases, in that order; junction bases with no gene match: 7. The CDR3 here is CASAAGQGGYNEQFF. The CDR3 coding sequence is TGTGCCAGCGCAGCAGGACAGGGGGGCTACAATGAGCAGTTCTTC.

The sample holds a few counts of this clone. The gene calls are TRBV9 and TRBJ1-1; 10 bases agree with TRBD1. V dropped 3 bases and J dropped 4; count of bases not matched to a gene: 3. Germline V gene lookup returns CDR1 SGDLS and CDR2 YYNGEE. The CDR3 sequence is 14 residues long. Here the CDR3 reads CASSGQGAGTEAFF. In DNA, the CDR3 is TGTGCCAGCAGCGGACAGGGGGCAGGCACTGAAGCTTTCTTT.

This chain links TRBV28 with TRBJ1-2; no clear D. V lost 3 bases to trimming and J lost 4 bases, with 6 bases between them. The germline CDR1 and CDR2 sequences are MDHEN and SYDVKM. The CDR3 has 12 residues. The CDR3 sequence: CASSFNTYGYTF. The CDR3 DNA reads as TGTGCCAGCAGTTTTAACACCTATGGCTACACCTTC.

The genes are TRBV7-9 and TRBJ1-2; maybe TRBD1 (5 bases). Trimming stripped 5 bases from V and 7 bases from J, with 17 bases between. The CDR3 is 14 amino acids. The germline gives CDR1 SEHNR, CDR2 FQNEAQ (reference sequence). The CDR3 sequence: CASSPPQGAGGYTF. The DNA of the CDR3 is TGTGCCAGCAGCCCACCCCAGGGCGCAGGTGGCTACACCTTC.

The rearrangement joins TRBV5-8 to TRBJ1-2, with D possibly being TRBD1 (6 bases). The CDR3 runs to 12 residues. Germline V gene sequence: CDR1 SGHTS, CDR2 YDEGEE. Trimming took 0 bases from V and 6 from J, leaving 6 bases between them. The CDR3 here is CASSLEGDGYTF. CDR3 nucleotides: TGTGCCAGCAGCTTGGAGGGGGATGGCTACACCTTC.

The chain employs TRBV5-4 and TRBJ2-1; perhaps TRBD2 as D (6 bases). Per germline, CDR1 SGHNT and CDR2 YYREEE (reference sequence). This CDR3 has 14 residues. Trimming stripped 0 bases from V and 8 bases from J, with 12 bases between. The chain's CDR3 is CASSLALGEDEQFF. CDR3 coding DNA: TGTGCCAGCAGCTTGGCGCTAGGGGAGGATGAGCAGTTCTTC.

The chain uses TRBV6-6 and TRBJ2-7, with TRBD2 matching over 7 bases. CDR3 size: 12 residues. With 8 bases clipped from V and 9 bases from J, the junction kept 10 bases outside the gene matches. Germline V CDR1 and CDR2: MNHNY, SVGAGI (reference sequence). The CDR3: CASSYMGEGQYF. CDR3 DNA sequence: TGTGCCAGCTCTTATATGGGGGAGGGGCAGTACTTC.

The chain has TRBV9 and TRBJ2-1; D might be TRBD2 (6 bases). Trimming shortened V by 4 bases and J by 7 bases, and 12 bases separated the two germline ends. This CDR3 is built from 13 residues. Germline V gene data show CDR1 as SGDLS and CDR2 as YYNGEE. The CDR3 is CASSPRLVNEQFF. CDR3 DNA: TGTGCCAGCAGCCCGCGACTAGTAAATGAGCAGTTCTTC.

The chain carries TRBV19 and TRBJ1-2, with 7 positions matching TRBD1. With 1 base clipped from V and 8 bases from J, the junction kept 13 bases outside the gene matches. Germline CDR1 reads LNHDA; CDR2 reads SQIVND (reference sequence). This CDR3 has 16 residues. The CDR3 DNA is TGTGCCAGTAGTATAGCCCCCGCAGGGGGGAGGTGGGGCTACACCTTC. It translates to CASSIAPAGGRWGYTF.

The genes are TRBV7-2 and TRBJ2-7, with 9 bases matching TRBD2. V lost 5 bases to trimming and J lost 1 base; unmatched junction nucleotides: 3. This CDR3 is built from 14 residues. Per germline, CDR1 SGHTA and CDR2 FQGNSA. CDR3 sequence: CASSPTSGSYEQYF. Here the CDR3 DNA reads TGTGCCAGCAGCCCGACTAGCGGTTCCTACGAGCAGTACTTC.

The CDR3 is CASSLSPRDGYTF. The CDR3 region has the DNA TGTGCCAGCAGTTTAAGTCCCCGGGATGGCTACACCTTC. J is TRBJ1-2 and V is TRBV27; no definite D call. The ends were cut back, 2 bases at V and 6 bases at J, with 10 bases in the middle. The germline V gene encodes CDR1 MNHEY and CDR2 SMNVEV (reference sequence). The CDR3 covers 13 residues.

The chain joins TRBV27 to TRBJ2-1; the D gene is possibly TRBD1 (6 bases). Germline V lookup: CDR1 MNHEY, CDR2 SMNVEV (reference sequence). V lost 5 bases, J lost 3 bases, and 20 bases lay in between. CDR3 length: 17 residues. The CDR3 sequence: CASSGKNREFFYNEQFF. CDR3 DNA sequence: TGTGCCAGCAGTGGGAAAAACAGGGAGTTTTTCTACAATGAGCAGTTCTTC.

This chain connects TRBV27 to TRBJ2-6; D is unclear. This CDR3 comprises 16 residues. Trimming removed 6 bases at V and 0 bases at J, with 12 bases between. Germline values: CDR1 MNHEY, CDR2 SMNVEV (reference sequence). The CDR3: CASSRKFRSGANVLTF. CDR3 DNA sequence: TGTGCCAGCAGCAGGAAGTTCCGCTCTGGGGCCAACGTCCTGACTTTC. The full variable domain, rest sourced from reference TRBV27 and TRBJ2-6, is EAQVTQNPRYLITVTGKKLTVTCSQNMNHEYMSWYRQDPGLGLRQIYYSMNVEVTDKGDVPEGYKVSRKEKRNFPLILESPSPNQTSLYFCASSRKFRSGANVLTFGAGSRLTVL.

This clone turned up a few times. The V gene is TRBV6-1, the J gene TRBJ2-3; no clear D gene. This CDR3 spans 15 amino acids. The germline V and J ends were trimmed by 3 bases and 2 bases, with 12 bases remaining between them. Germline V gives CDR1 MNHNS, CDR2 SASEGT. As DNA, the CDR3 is TGTGCCAGCAGTGAGACACCGGATTCCACAGATACGCAGTATTTT. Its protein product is CASSETPDSTDTQYF.

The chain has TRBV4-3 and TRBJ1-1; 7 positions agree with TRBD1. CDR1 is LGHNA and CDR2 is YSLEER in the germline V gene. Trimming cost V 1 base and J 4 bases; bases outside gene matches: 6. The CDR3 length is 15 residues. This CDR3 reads CASSQATGLGTEAFF. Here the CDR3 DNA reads TGCGCCAGCAGCCAAGCGACAGGGTTGGGCACTGAAGCTTTCTTT.

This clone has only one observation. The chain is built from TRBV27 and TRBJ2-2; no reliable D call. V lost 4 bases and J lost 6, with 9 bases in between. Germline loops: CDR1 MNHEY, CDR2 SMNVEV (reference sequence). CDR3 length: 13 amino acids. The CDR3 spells CASSYKMAGELFF. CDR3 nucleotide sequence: TGTGCCAGCAGTTACAAGATGGCCGGGGAGCTGTTTTTT.